The sequence of this T cell receptor (beta chain) was determined in a study of blood T cell repertoires in COVID-19. The CDR3 spans 12 residues. Trimming removed 3 bases at V and 4 bases at J, with 7 bases between. Germline V gene lookup returns CDR1 MDHEN and CDR2 SYDVKM. This clone has just a few counts. TCRdb's copy holds only in-frame clones and misses some; the assay was immunoSEQ multiplex PCR. The sample has around 200,000 clones, roughly nine tenths seen once. The source of this sequence is a man aged 25 to 45 with acute or convalescent COVID-19. The sample comprised peripheral blood. The V call is TRBV28, the J call TRBJ2-7; no firm D call. The CDR3, as DNA: TGTGCCAGCAGTTTCCAGAATTACGAGCAGTACTTC. Residues: CASSFQNYEQYF.